This T cell receptor (beta chain) is from a study of T-cell memory formation after mild COVID-19. MiXCR was run by TCRdb on the 5' RACE reads, yielding one entry per CDR3 protein. This table holds 75,000 to 95,000 distinct CDR3 sequences, more than 10% found once. There are 15 residues in the CDR3. V was pared by 3 bases and J by 7 bases, with 19 bases between. The V gene's germline CDR1 is SGDLS and CDR2 YYNGEE. This clonotype has more than one count but fewer than ten. This sequence originates from an adult woman who had mild COVID-19 (a few samples of this study predate the infection). Cell type and time point are not known. The sample consisted of PBMCs or a T cell subset sorted from them (not recorded which). This chain links TRBV9 with TRBJ2-5; the D call may be TRBD1 or TRBD2 (5 bases each). DNA for the CDR3: TGTGCCAGCAGCGCTAGAGGGGACCCTAGCAGGACCCAGTACTTC. Protein: CASSARGDPSRTQYF. Supplemented by reference TRBV9 and TRBJ2-5, the full variable domain reads DSGVTQTPKHLITATGQRVTLRCSPRSGDLSVYWYQQSLDQGLQFLIQYYNGEERAKGNILERFSAQQFPDLHSELNLSSLELGDSALYFCASSARGDPSRTQYFGPGTRLLVL.